Sequencing of this T cell receptor (beta chain) was carried out in a study of blood T cell repertoires in COVID-19. Sequencing was performed with immunoSEQ multiplex PCR; in TCRdb, only in-frame clones are kept and a portion is missing. The sample holds about 200,000 clones, around 80% seen once. The CDR3 sequence is 17 residues long. V was pared by 2 bases and J by 0 bases, with 9 bases of the junction left unmatched. CDR1 is SQVTM, CDR2 ANQGSEA, per germline. The sequenced sample consisted of peripheral blood. The chain combines TRBV29-1 with TRBJ2-7; 11 bases line up with TRBD2. This clonotype was sampled from a woman in her thirties or forties with acute or convalescent COVID-19. The CDR3 sequence is CSVETGLAGGSSYEQYF. The CDR3 nucleotides are TGCAGCGTTGAAACGGGTCTAGCGGGAGGAAGCTCCTACGAGCAGTACTTC.